This T cell receptor beta chain appears in the sequencing data of a study of blood T cells in healthy people across ages. Study-level background: About one barcoded beta molecule per two T cells was the capture yield of template switching.

Each sample yielded at least 6 micrograms of PBMC total RNA. There are a few counts of this clonotype. Primed by a sample-barcoded 5' primer and a J-beta primer mix, a second PCR proceeded for 7 to 11 cycles. Every cDNA molecule carried a tag from a template-switch adaptor bearing 12 random nucleotides. CDR3-containing paired-end reads numbered at least 2.5 million in each sample. TCRdb reprocessed the 5' RACE reads via MiXCR and lists one record per CDR3 protein. The sample includes 1.8 million or so distinct CDR3 sequences, 35% to 50% of them seen just once. Sample: blood. The sequence derives from a human donor in good health.

In DNA form, the CDR3 reads TGTGCCAGCAGCCCGGTCGGGGGGGTCTCTTACGAGCAGTACTTC. Its protein product is CASSPVGGVSYEQYF. V and J are TRBV7-3 and TRBJ2-7; 8 bases line up with TRBD2. The CDR3 totals 15 residues. Per germline, CDR1 SGHTA and CDR2 FQGTGA. The junction had 10 bases not matched to a gene; V was cut back by 5 bases and J by 4 bases.